Listed below are T cell receptor beta chains from one sample, sequenced in a study of blood T cell repertoires in COVID-19. The protocol was immunoSEQ multiplex PCR, while the TCRdb copy is restricted to in-frame clones and leaves out a portion. Of fewer than 35,000 clones listed, roughly nine tenths are singletons. Sequenced input: peripheral blood. Receptors were obtained from a man aged 50 to 59 with active or convalescent COVID-19. CDR3s include the opening cysteine and the closing phenylalanine or tryptophan. The order of the fields is J gene, D gene, CDR3 length, V gene, clone size, CDR3 DNA, CDR3 protein. A D gene is named only where the DNA matches it firmly. Size values are once, few and many counts, or a class for expanded clones, and some rows have none.

TRBJ2-2	TRBD1	16	TRBV7-8	NA	TGTGCCAGCAGCTTTTACAGGGGGCTGGACACCGGGGAGCTGTTTTTT	CASSFYRGLDTGELFF
TRBJ2-5	NA	14	TRBV30	few	TGTGCCTGGAGTCCAGGTAGTTATCAAGAGACCCAGTACTTC	CAWSPGSYQETQYF
TRBJ2-7	TRBD1	16	TRBV6-5	NA	TGTGCCAGCAGTTACTCCCTTGACAGGGGGCTCGACGAGCAGTACTTC	CASSYSLDRGLDEQYF
TRBJ2-3	NA	15	TRBV30	NA	TGTGCCTGGGCTCGGGCTGCGGGTGGCACAGATACGCAGTATTTT	CAWARAAGGTDTQYF
TRBJ1-5	NA	12	TRBV19	NA	TGTGCCAGCAGTAAGGGGGATCAGCCCCAGCATTTT	CASSKGDQPQHF
TRBJ2-3	TRBD1	15	TRBV6-5	once	TGTGCCAGCAGTAACCCCCGGACAGGCGCAGATACGCAGTATTTT	CASSNPRTGADTQYF
TRBJ2-1	TRBD2	14	TRBV29-1	NA	TGCAGCGCAGTTAGACTAGCCGGAAGGAATGAGCAGTTCTTC	CSAVRLAGRNEQFF
TRBJ1-2	TRBD1	13	TRBV7-6	NA	TGTGCCAGCAGCCGGGGACAGCTAGATGGCTACACCTTC	CASSRGQLDGYTF
TRBJ1-2	NA	11	TRBV20-1	NA	TGCAGTGCTAGGGCCCTCTATGGCTACACCTTC	CSARALYGYTF
TRBJ1-6	TRBD1	14	TRBV10-3	NA	TGTGCCATCAGTGAGTTACAGGGGAATTCACCCCTCCACTTT	CAISELQGNSPLHF
TRBJ2-1	NA	13	TRBV24-1	NA	TGTGCCACTTCAGGTGCAGCTTACAATGAGCAGTTCTTC	CATSGAAYNEQFF
TRBJ2-1	NA	14	TRBV10-3	NA	TGTGCCATCAGTGTTCAGGGAACCTTTAATGAGCAGTTCTTC	CAISVQGTFNEQFF
TRBJ2-3	TRBD2	16	TRBV19	NA	TGTGCCAGTAGTCCCCGGGGGGGGTTCTTCACAGATACGCAGTATTTT	CASSPRGGFFTDTQYF
TRBJ2-7	TRBD2	15	TRBV19	NA	TGTGCCAGTAGAATTAGCGGGAGTAAAGACTACGAGCAGTACTTC	CASRISGSKDYEQYF
TRBJ2-5	TRBD1	16	TRBV7-9	NA	TGTGCCAGCAGCTTTCGGACAGGGCCTAATGGGGAGACCCAGTACTTC	CASSFRTGPNGETQYF
TRBJ2-1	TRBD2	19	TRBV28	NA	TGTGCCAGCACGTCTCCGGGACTAGGGGTGTGGAGCTCCTACAATGAGCAGTTCTTC	CASTSPGLGVWSSYNEQFF
TRBJ2-7	NA	15	TRBV5-1	NA	TGCGCCAGCAGCATAGGTGCCCAGGTCTCCTACGAGCAGTACTTC	CASSIGAQVSYEQYF
TRBJ1-5	NA	17	TRBV4-3	NA	TGCGCCAGCAGCCAAGATCGGGTGGGGAGAGGGAATCAGCCCCAGCATTTT	CASSQDRVGRGNQPQHF
TRBJ2-7	NA	15	TRBV3-1/TRBV3-2	NA	TGTGCCAGCAGCCAAGACCCGGGTCCAGCCTACGAGCAGTACTTC	CASSQDPGPAYEQYF
TRBJ1-1	NA	13	TRBV2	NA	TGTGCCAGCAGCCGGGACACCAACACTGAAGCTTTCTTT	CASSRDTNTEAFF
TRBJ2-1	TRBD2	18	TRBV24-1	NA	TGTGCCACCTCCACCGCGCGACTAGCGGGACGGGGCGTCGCCCAGCAGTTCTTC	CATSTARLAGRGVAQQFF
TRBJ2-1	TRBD1	16	TRBV5-1	NA	TGCGCCAGCAGCTTGGCCCCGGGACAGGGGGCCTATGAGCAGTTCTTC	CASSLAPGQGAYEQFF
TRBJ1-1	TRBD1	16	TRBV12-5	NA	TGTGCTAGTGCCACTTGGGGGAGGACAGGGGACACTGAAGCTTTCTTT	CASATWGRTGDTEAFF
TRBJ2-1	TRBD1	14	TRBV7-6	NA	TGTGCCAGCAGCTTAATGACTCAGGGGGCTCAGCAGTTCTTC	CASSLMTQGAQQFF
TRBJ2-3	NA	16	TRBV28	NA	TGTGCCAGCAGTTTCCCCGGCCCGGGAAACCCAGATACGCAGTATTTT	CASSFPGPGNPDTQYF
TRBJ2-7	TRBD1	14	TRBV28	NA	TGTGCCAGCAGTTTAAGACAGGGACGCTACGAGCAGTACTTC	CASSLRQGRYEQYF
TRBJ2-3	TRBD2	15	TRBV19	NA	TGTGCCAGTAGTGCCCGGACTAGCGCCACAGATACGCAGTATTTT	CASSARTSATDTQYF
TRBJ1-5	NA	14	TRBV27	NA	TGTGCCAGCAGTTTATTCGGGGAAAATCAGCCCCAGCATTTT	CASSLFGENQPQHF
TRBJ2-1	NA	15	TRBV7-2	NA	TGTGCCAGCAGCCCAGCGCCGAGCTCCTACAATGAGCAGTTCTTC	CASSPAPSSYNEQFF
TRBJ2-1	TRBD2	15	TRBV6-5	NA	TGTGCCAGCAGCCCCGGGACTAGCGGGAGGAATGAGCAGTTCTTC	CASSPGTSGRNEQFF
TRBJ2-1	TRBD2	18	TRBV9	NA	TGTGCCAGCAGCCACGGCGTAAGGCTAGCGGGTACTTACAATGAGCAGTTCTTC	CASSHGVRLAGTYNEQFF
TRBJ1-6	TRBD1	14	TRBV5-1	NA	TGCGCCAGCAGCCAGGGACAGCCCGCTCCACCCCTCCACTTT	CASSQGQPAPPLHF
TRBJ2-5	NA	15	TRBV3-1/TRBV3-2	NA	TGTGCCAGCAGCCAAGGGTCCCACGAGAGGGAGACCCAGTACTTC	CASSQGSHERETQYF